This T cell receptor (beta chain) was sequenced during a study of patients and donors after allogeneic stem cell transplantation. In TCRdb, the RT-PCR reads were re-called with MiXCR into one record per CDR3 protein. The data hold tens of thousands of distinct CDR3 sequences, with roughly 48% observed a single time. Germline lookup yields CDR1 MNHEY and CDR2 SVGAGI. V shed 6 bases and J shed 6 bases, with 15 bases lying between them. This CDR3 region has 14 residues. The origin of this receptor is a human donor who was either an allogeneic HSCT recipient or a stem cell or donor lymphocyte infusion donor (not recorded which). It is not recorded whose cells these are; they may come from a transplant donor. The sequencing sample was made of blood, either unsorted or a sorted T cell fraction (not recorded which). The V gene is TRBV6-5, the J gene TRBJ1-5; unclear D gene. The CDR3 sequence: CASSPLHGFQPQHF. The CDR3 region has the DNA TGTGCCAGCAGCCCCCTCCACGGTTTTCAGCCCCAGCATTTT.